The 8 T cell receptor beta chains reported below all come from one sample, sequenced in a study of blood T cell repertoires in COVID-19. Using immunoSEQ multiplex PCR, the repertoire was profiled, and TCRdb retains in-frame clones only, with some absent. The sample shows over 85,000 clones, 85% to 90% of them seen only once. Sequencing used peripheral blood. All receptors come from a man between 60 and 75 years old with acute or convalescent COVID-19.

The chain carries TRBV6-6 and TRBJ1-5; D unclear. CDR3 size: 14 residues. From germline, CDR1 is MNHNY and CDR2 SVGAGI (reference sequence). V was shortened by 6 bases and J by 6 bases, with 15 bases between the two germline ends. CDR3 sequence reads: CASRPPLPSQPQHF. In DNA, the CDR3 is TGTGCCAGCAGGCCCCCTCTACCAAGTCAGCCCCAGCATTTT.

This rearrangement joins TRBV5-1 to TRBJ2-2; the match to TRBD2 covers 11 bases. This CDR3 has 16 amino acids. V lost 9 bases and J lost 6; bases outside the gene matches: 13. The germline V gene has CDR1 SGHRS and CDR2 YFSETQ. This CDR3 reads CATFSGTSGSPGELFF. The CDR3 DNA reads TGCGCCACCTTCTCCGGTACTAGCGGGAGCCCCGGGGAGCTGTTTTTT.

Here the CDR3 reads CASNLAGVDTQYF. In DNA, the CDR3 is TGTGCCAGTAACCTAGCGGGTGTTGATACGCAGTATTTT. This sequence joins TRBV19 and TRBJ2-3; 8 bases map to TRBD2. From germline, CDR1 is LNHDA and CDR2 SQIVND (reference sequence). V lost 7 bases, J lost 6 bases, and 6 bases stayed unmatched. The CDR3 totals 13 residues.

This sequence joins TRBV7-8 and TRBJ2-5; the match to TRBD2 covers 11 bases. The CDR3 covers 15 residues. The trim removed 6 bases at V and 5 bases at J, leaving 8 bases unmatched. Per the germline V gene, CDR1 is SGHVS and CDR2 is FQNEAQ. This CDR3 is CASSRRLAGLETQYF. CDR3 in DNA: TGTGCCAGCAGTCGTAGACTAGCGGGGCTGGAGACCCAGTACTTC.

The chain combines TRBV2 with TRBJ2-3; 12 bases align to TRBD2. Trimming removed 6 bases from V and 3 bases from J; junction bases left unmatched: 10. The length of the CDR3 is 17 residues. Germline V gene data show CDR1 as SNHLY and CDR2 as FYNNEI. The CDR3: CASRAASGRAVTDTQYF. The CDR3 DNA is TGTGCCAGCAGGGCCGCTAGCGGGAGGGCCGTGACAGATACGCAGTATTTT. Full variable domain (rest looked up from reference TRBV2 and TRBJ2-3): EPEVTQTPSHQVTQMGQEVILRCVPISNHLYFYWYRQILGQKVEFLVSFYNNEISEKSEIFDDQFSVERPDGSNFTLKIRSTKLEDSAMYFCASRAASGRAVTDTQYFGPGTRLTVL.

V is TRBV6-5 and J is TRBJ2-1; TRBD1 aligns across 7 bases. The V gene end was trimmed by 4 bases and the J gene end by 8 bases; junction bases not matched to a gene: 2. Germline V gene sequence: CDR1 MNHEY, CDR2 SVGAGI. CDR3 length: 12 amino acids. The CDR3 loop reads CASSFTGDEQFF. The CDR3 coding sequence is TGTGCCAGCAGTTTTACAGGGGATGAGCAGTTCTTC.

The chain uses TRBV7-6 and TRBJ2-2, with 8 bases that match TRBD1. This CDR3 is 18 amino acids long. Germline trimming cut 5 bases from V and 0 bases from J; bases unmatched to any gene: 11. Germline CDR1 SGHVS, CDR2 FNYEAQ. The CDR3 protein is CASSPNLRTGTNTGELFF. CDR3 bases: TGTGCCAGCAGCCCCAACCTTAGGACAGGGACGAACACCGGGGAGCTGTTTTTT.

V gene TRBV7-3 combines with J gene TRBJ2-2; D is perhaps TRBD2 (6 bases). CDR1 and CDR2 (germline): SGHTA, FQGTGA. CDR3 length equals 14 residues. V gave up 5 bases and J gave up 3 bases, with 10 bases separating them. CDR3 in DNA: TGTGCCAGCAGCGCGGGACTGTACACCGGGGAGCTGTTTTTT. As protein: CASSAGLYTGELFF.